The sequence of this T cell receptor beta chain was determined in a study of blood T cell repertoires in COVID-19. Here immunoSEQ multiplex PCR was the method, and the copy in TCRdb shows in-frame clones only, minus some. Among 170,000 or so clones listed, 85% to 95% were seen once. Sequencing was carried out using peripheral blood. The TCR originated in a man over 45 with acute or convalescent COVID-19.

CDR3 bases: TGTGCCAGCAGCTTAAGGTTAACAGGGTACGAGCAGTACGTC. This encodes CASSLRLTGYEQYV. The rearrangement links TRBV11-2 to TRBJ2-7; perhaps TRBD1 as D (6 bases). Germline assignment: CDR1 SGHAT and CDR2 FQNNGV. The CDR3 length is 14 residues. V was shortened by 2 bases and J by 4 bases, with 12 bases between the two germline ends.